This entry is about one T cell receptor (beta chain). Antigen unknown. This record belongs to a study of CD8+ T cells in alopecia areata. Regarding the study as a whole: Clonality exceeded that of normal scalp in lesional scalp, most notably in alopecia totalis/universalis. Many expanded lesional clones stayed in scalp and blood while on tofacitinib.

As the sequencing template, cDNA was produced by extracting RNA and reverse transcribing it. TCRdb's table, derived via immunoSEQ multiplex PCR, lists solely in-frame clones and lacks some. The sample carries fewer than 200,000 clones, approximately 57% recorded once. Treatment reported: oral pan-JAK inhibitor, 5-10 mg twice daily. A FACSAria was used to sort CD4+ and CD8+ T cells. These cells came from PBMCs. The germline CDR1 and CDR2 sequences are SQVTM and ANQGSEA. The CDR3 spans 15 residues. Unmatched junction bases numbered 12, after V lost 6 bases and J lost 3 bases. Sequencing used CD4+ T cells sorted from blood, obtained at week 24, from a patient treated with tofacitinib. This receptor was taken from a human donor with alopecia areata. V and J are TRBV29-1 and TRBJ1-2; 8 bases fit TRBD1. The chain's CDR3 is CSVYFDRGGHYGYTF. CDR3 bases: TGCAGCGTCTACTTCGACAGGGGTGGTCACTATGGCTACACCTTC.